Below are 30 T cell receptor beta chains sequenced from a single sample in a study. TCRdb itself ran the 5' RACE reads through MiXCR, one entry per CDR3 protein. Of roughly 50,000 distinct CDR3 sequences listed, around 26% are singletons. Specimen: tumor-infiltrating naive CD4+ T cells sorted from the breast tumor. Subset reported: naive CD4+ T cells, CD4+CD45RA+CD25-. The source is a female donor with breast cancer.

This chain connects TRBV5-1 to TRBJ2-7, with D unclear. Germline CDR1 SGHRS, CDR2 YFSETQ. CDR3 length: 14 amino acids. V lost 1 base and J lost 0, with 8 bases in between. The CDR3, as DNA: TGCGCCAGCAGCTTGTTCGAAAACTCCTACGAGCAGTACTTC. Translated: CASSLFENSYEQYF.

The genes are TRBV5-1 and TRBJ2-2; 8 positions match TRBD2. The CDR3 runs to 15 residues. J lost 5 bases, V lost 3 bases, and 6 bases had no gene match. Germline V gene lookup returns CDR1 SGHRS and CDR2 YFSETQ. The CDR3 reads CASSSSGRMTGELFF. Written as DNA, the CDR3 is TGCGCCAGCAGCTCCAGCGGGAGAATGACCGGGGAGCTGTTTTTT.

The chain employs TRBV2 and TRBJ2-5; possible D gene TRBD1, 5 bases. CDR3 length: 13 amino acids. Trimming took off 4 bases at V and 9 bases at J, with 15 bases between the two ends. Per the germline V gene, CDR1 is SNHLY and CDR2 is FYNNEI. This chain's CDR3 is CASSVGEGTAQYF. In DNA form, the CDR3 reads TGTGCCAGCAGTGTAGGGGAAGGTACGGCCCAGTACTTC.

This clonotype was observed at least ten times. The genes are TRBV20-1 and TRBJ2-3; D ambiguous. The CDR3 is made up of 14 amino acids. Trimming took 6 bases from V and 1 from J, leaving 14 bases between them. Germline-derived CDR1 and CDR2 are DFQATT and SNEGSKA (reference sequence). The CDR3 nucleotides read TGCAGTGCGGCCTTAATCGGACGCACAGATACGCAGTATTTT. It yields the protein CSAALIGRTDTQYF.

There are a few counts of this clonotype. The chain couples TRBV7-9 to TRBJ2-7, with 7 bases fitting TRBD2. The CDR3 contains 14 residues. After removal of 5 bases from V and 6 bases from J, the junction contained 10 bases not matched to a gene. Per the germline V gene, CDR1 is SEHNR and CDR2 is FQNEAQ (reference sequence). The CDR3 coding sequence is TGTGCCAGCAGCATTACTAGCGATGTAGGCGAGCAGTACTTC. Translating it yields CASSITSDVGEQYF.

This chain links TRBV20-1 with TRBJ1-2; D uncertain. Deletions cut 4 bases from V and 6 bases from J, with 15 bases between. This CDR3 has 13 amino acids. Germline V gene sequence: CDR1 DFQATT, CDR2 SNEGSKA (reference sequence). This chain's CDR3 is CSAIAGPINGYTF. Here the CDR3 DNA reads TGCAGTGCTATCGCCGGGCCCATAAATGGCTACACCTTC.

The chain recombines TRBV10-3 with TRBJ2-6; D is unclear. The CDR3 is 13 amino acids. Trimming removed 7 bases at V and 0 bases at J, with 4 bases between. The germline V gene has CDR1 ENHRY and CDR2 SYGVKD. The CDR3 DNA sequence: TGTGCCATCAAGAGCTCTGGGGCCAACGTCCTGACTTTC. This gives the protein CAIKSSGANVLTF.

This clonotype was seen a few times. This rearrangement joins TRBV6-5 to TRBJ1-2; the match to TRBD1 covers 7 bases. V dropped 6 bases and J dropped 6; count of bases not matched to a gene: 10. Germline V gives CDR1 MNHEY, CDR2 SVGAGI. This CDR3 region has 14 residues. CDR3 protein: CASSLRRDSHGYTF. In DNA, the CDR3 is TGTGCCAGCAGCCTCCGTCGGGACAGCCATGGCTACACCTTC.

This chain links TRBV6-5 with TRBJ1-1; D is undetermined. The V and J ends lost 5 bases and 6 bases respectively, with 22 bases between them. Germline values: CDR1 MNHEY, CDR2 SVGAGI. CDR3 size: 16 residues. The CDR3: CASSPPDRGLFAEAFF. The DNA of the CDR3 is TGTGCCAGCAGTCCTCCTGACCGAGGATTATTCGCTGAAGCTTTCTTT.

This chain links TRBV7-9 with TRBJ1-6; D might be TRBD1 (6 bases). The CDR3 has 14 residues. With 11 bases removed from V and 7 bases from J, the gap between germline ends came to 18 bases. Germline CDR1 and CDR2: SEHNR and FQNEAQ (reference sequence). The CDR3 loop reads CAGQEAGANSPLHF. CDR3 nucleotide sequence: TGTGCCGGACAAGAGGCGGGGGCCAATTCACCCCTCCACTTT.

This sequence joins TRBV11-2 and TRBJ2-1; TRBD1 or TRBD2 may be the D gene (6 bases each). With 5 bases removed from V and 1 base from J, the gap between germline ends came to 15 bases. Per the germline V gene, CDR1 is SGHAT and CDR2 is FQNNGV. The CDR3 length is 16 residues. CDR3 sequence reads: CASSMYKGGSYNEQFF. CDR3 nucleotide sequence: TGTGCCAGCAGCATGTACAAGGGGGGATCCTACAATGAGCAGTTCTTC.

This clonotype was observed a few times. The genes are TRBV6-1 and TRBJ2-7, with 9 bases that match TRBD1. From germline, CDR1 is MNHNS and CDR2 SASEGT. The CDR3 extends over 12 amino acids. V was pared by 4 bases and J by 5 bases, with 0 bases of the junction left unmatched. This CDR3 reads CASSGQGDEQYF. CDR3 coding DNA: TGTGCCAGCAGTGGACAGGGGGACGAGCAGTACTTC.

The V gene is TRBV7-2, the J gene TRBJ2-7, with D possibly being TRBD2 (6 bases). CDR3 size: 16 residues. V was shortened by 5 bases and J by 0 bases, with 17 bases between the two germline ends. Germline V lookup: CDR1 SGHTA, CDR2 FQGNSA. CDR3 region: CASSPILALSSYEQYF. The CDR3, as DNA: TGTGCCAGCAGCCCGATACTAGCCTTAAGCTCCTACGAGCAGTACTTC.

In its sample, this clonotype was seen a few times. The chain combines TRBV9 with TRBJ2-1, with D perhaps TRBD2 (5 bases). This CDR3 is built from 15 residues. The germline gives CDR1 SGDLS, CDR2 YYNGEE. Deletions cut 0 bases from V and 5 bases from J, with 12 bases between. The CDR3 DNA follows: TGTGCCAGCAGCGTAGGGCAGGCGGGCGACAATGAGCAGTTCTTC. It encodes CASSVGQAGDNEQFF.

This clonotype was seen a few times. This chain uses TRBV15 with TRBJ2-7, with D possibly matching TRBD1 (5 bases). The CDR3 spans 13 residues. V was cut by 0 bases and J by 10 bases, with 13 bases left in between. Germline CDR1 is LNHNV and CDR2 is YYDKDF (reference sequence). The DNA of the CDR3 is TGTGCCACCAGCAGAGATCGGCGACAGTCTCAGTACTTC. It translates to CATSRDRRQSQYF.

The V gene is TRBV30, the J gene TRBJ2-1, with D perhaps being TRBD1 or TRBD2 (6 bases each). CDR1 is GTSNPN and CDR2 is SVGIG in the germline V gene (reference sequence). The V end lost 1 base, the J end lost 10 bases, and 32 bases lay between the germline ends. The CDR3 spans 19 residues. The CDR3 DNA reads as TGTGCCTGGAGTGGAGACAGGTTCAGCGTTTCGGTTAGACTAGGGGAGCAGTTCTTC. It is translated as CAWSGDRFSVSVRLGEQFF.

By share of the sample, this clonotype is medium-sized (0.01 to 0.1%). The chain carries TRBV29-1 and TRBJ2-7; 10 bases line up with TRBD1. V shed 4 bases and J 2 bases; nucleotides not matched to a gene: 5. CDR3 size: 14 residues. Germline V gene lookup returns CDR1 SQVTM and CDR2 ANQGSEA. CDR3 nucleotide sequence: TGCAGCGTTGTCTCCGGGACAGGGGCCTACGAGCAGTACTTC. Translated: CSVVSGTGAYEQYF.

The rearrangement uses TRBV28 and TRBJ2-5; TRBD1 agrees at 8 bases. Losses at the gene ends were 5 bases for V and 4 bases for J; bases not matched to a gene: 12. The CDR3 covers 16 residues. The V gene's germline CDR1 is MDHEN and CDR2 SYDVKM. CDR3: CASSPRTGNIVETQYF. CDR3 in DNA: TGTGCCAGCAGTCCCCGGACAGGGAATATTGTAGAGACCCAGTACTTC.

This chain joins TRBV12-3 or TRBV12-4 and TRBJ2-1, with 12 bases matching TRBD2. There are 17 residues in the CDR3. J lost 5 bases, V lost 6 bases, and 11 bases had no gene match. CDR3 region: CASSLRTSGRIDNEQFF. Written as DNA, the CDR3 is TGTGCCAGCAGCCTACGTACTAGCGGGAGGATCGACAATGAGCAGTTCTTC.

This clonotype was detected ten times or more. CDR3: CATSVTGGYEQYF. In nucleotides, the CDR3 is TGTGCCACCAGTGTTACAGGGGGCTACGAGCAGTACTTC. V usage is TRBV24-1 and J usage is TRBJ2-7; the match to TRBD1 covers 8 bases. The CDR3 spans 13 residues. Germline CDR1 reads KGHDR; CDR2 reads SFDVKD. V shed 5 bases, J shed 3 bases, and the junction held 2 bases outside the gene matches.

This clonotype came up a few times. DNA for the CDR3: TGTGCCAGCAGCCCTCCGGGGGGGGGCTCTGAGCAGTTCTTC. It codes for CASSPPGGGSEQFF. The chain employs TRBV7-2 and TRBJ2-1; 8 positions match TRBD2. V trimming: 5 bases; J trimming: 9 bases; junction bases outside the gene matches: 9. The CDR3 spans 14 residues. CDR1 and CDR2 from the germline V gene are SGHTA and FQGNSA.

This chain uses TRBV5-1 with TRBJ1-6; TRBD1 might be the D (5 bases). The CDR3 is 14 amino acids. V was shortened by 5 bases and J by 7 bases, with 13 bases between the two germline ends. CDR1 is SGHRS, CDR2 YFSETQ, per germline. DNA for the CDR3: TGCGCCAGCAGTTTCCGGGACGGGAATTCACCCCTCCACTTT. Its protein is CASSFRDGNSPLHF. The full variable domain, completed using reference TRBV5-1 and TRBJ1-6, is KAGVTQTPRYLIKTRGQQVTLSCSPISGHRSVSWYQQTPGQGLQFLFEYFSETQRNKGNFPGRFSGRQFSNSRSEMNVSTLELGDSALYLCASSFRDGNSPLHFGNGTRLTVT.

The sample holds many counts of this clonotype. The rearrangement uses TRBV20-1 and TRBJ2-1; D call uncertain. In germline, CDR1 is DFQATT, CDR2 SNEGSKA (reference sequence). The CDR3 runs 15 residues. The V end lost 8 bases, the J end lost 9 bases, and 26 bases lay between the germline ends. The CDR3 nucleotides are TGCAGTACTACCCGGGCCCCGCAGGCCCTTGGTGAGCAGTTCTTC. It is translated as CSTTRAPQALGEQFF.

The chain combines TRBV20-1 with TRBJ1-6; D gene uncertain. There are 15 residues in the CDR3. The V gene lost 5 bases and the J gene lost 1 base, with 12 bases spanning the gap. The germline gives CDR1 DFQATT, CDR2 SNEGSKA (reference sequence). The CDR3 loop reads CSAPTSISYNSPLHF. CDR3 coding DNA: TGCAGTGCTCCTACAAGTATATCCTATAATTCACCCCTCCACTTT.

The chain has TRBV20-1 and TRBJ1-3; no clear D. This CDR3 comprises 13 residues. Germline CDR1 reads DFQATT; CDR2 reads SNEGSKA (reference sequence). V was pared by 0 bases and J by 6 bases, with 9 bases between. CDR3 DNA: TGCAGTGCTAGAGAGAATCTGCAAAACACCATATATTTT. Protein sequence: CSARENLQNTIYF.

This clonotype has more than one count but fewer than ten. J is TRBJ2-1 and V is TRBV5-1, with D perhaps matching TRBD2 (5 bases). The CDR3 has 13 residues. The V gene's germline CDR1 is SGHRS and CDR2 YFSETQ. Trimming took 4 bases from V and 6 from J, leaving 11 bases between them. The CDR3 spells CASSPTAVNEQFF. DNA of the CDR3: TGCGCCAGCAGCCCAACAGCGGTCAATGAGCAGTTCTTC.

This clonotype was recorded at least ten times. The chain carries TRBV5-1 and TRBJ2-1, with 8 bases identical to TRBD1. V shed 4 bases, J shed 6 bases, and the junction held 9 bases outside the gene matches. Per the germline V gene, CDR1 is SGHRS and CDR2 is YFSETQ. This CDR3 is built from 15 residues. The CDR3 loop is CASSPGQGRGNEQFF. In DNA, the CDR3 is TGCGCCAGCAGCCCCGGACAGGGACGAGGCAATGAGCAGTTCTTC.

This clonotype occurred many times. V usage is TRBV5-1 and J usage is TRBJ2-1, with 8 bases aligning to TRBD1. With V trimmed by 4 bases and J by 5 bases, 8 bases remained unmatched. Germline CDR1 SGHRS, CDR2 YFSETQ. This CDR3 spans 15 amino acids. The CDR3 here is CASSAGTGLHNEQFF. The DNA of the CDR3 is TGCGCCAGCAGCGCAGGGACAGGCCTTCACAATGAGCAGTTCTTC.

As concerns this clonotype: One end of the junction fails to match germline, which may point to a read error. The V and J genes are TRBV6-1 and TRBJ1-1; 8 bases map to TRBD1. The CDR3 contains 16 residues. The V gene's germline CDR1 is MNHNS and CDR2 SASEGT. The DNA of the CDR3 is TGTACCAGCAGTGAATTGACAGGGGTCACGAACACTGAAGCTTTCTTT. Protein sequence: CTSSELTGVTNTEAFF.

This clonotype occurred a few times. V is TRBV5-1 and J is TRBJ2-5; TRBD2 matches at 9 bases. CDR3 length equals 14 residues. Germline V lookup: CDR1 SGHRS, CDR2 YFSETQ. V trimming: 4 bases; J trimming: 4 bases; junction bases outside the gene matches: 5. In nucleotides, the CDR3 is TGCGCCAGCAGCCGGACTAGCGTTCGAGAGACCCAGTACTTC. Translating it yields CASSRTSVRETQYF.